This TCR beta chain was captured by sequencing in a study of cytomegalovirus exposure and HLA in healthy donors (dated by TCRdb to about 2017). Regarding the complete study: According to an earlier analysis of 587 of the donors, roughly 180 million T cells yielded 100 million or so unique TCR beta sequences and 276 Gb of sequence data. About 330 gigabases of sequencing data and tens of millions of unique TCR sequences made up an early release that covered several hundred HLA-typed donors. The genetic ancestry cluster associated with self-reported Caucasian donors included 65% to 90% of the approximately 410 genotyped donors. The aim of the study was to test whether cataloging public T cell receptors could identify signatures of past pathogen exposure. The study used immunosequencing to profile the T cell repertoires of approximately 640 subjects and linked those repertoires to cytomegalovirus serostatus. In addition to the first cohort of around 670 subjects, a separate validation cohort of 120 different subjects was used. To predict cytomegalovirus infection status, the study combined high-throughput TCR immunosequencing, statistical association of individual TCRs with disease status, and machine learning. To study patterns of TCR occurrence, a later analysis re-analyzed previously published TCR beta repertoires from around 700 donors and added high-resolution HLA genotyping. The later analysis used no new phenotypic data to find candidate immune exposures, relying instead on TCR beta sequences and their occurrence across donors. In an earlier analysis of 500 to 650 of the donors, high-throughput TCR beta sequencing was used to judge whether each TCR beta V gene segment behaved as functional or pseudogenic. Donor age, sex, ethnicity and CMV serostatus were compiled alongside the repertoire data. Genome-wide SNP genotypes for about 65% of the 666 donors were used in a later genetic analysis, which treated that subset as a discovery cohort. Every discovery cohort repertoire had been produced on one sequencing platform. HLA typing included class I and class II loci at four-digit resolution. The number of typed donors differed by locus: about 620-640 for A, B, C, DRB1 and DQB1; approximately 530 for DQA1; 600 to 610 for DPA1; and some 450 for DPB1. Four or five DR-DQ haplotypes were handled as single units for association and clustering, since linkage in the cohort was strong. On average, 235,054 unique TCR beta nucleotide sequences were sequenced per donor among roughly 430 genotyped donors of the cohort, with around 19% of those sequences being non-productive. Overall study results and their limits: Because HLA typing was unavailable for some donors at each locus, only the typed subset was used in association tests. In a later analysis, most CMV-associated TCR beta chains were found to appear HLA-restricted, with HLA associations seemingly driven largely by CMV exposure. Cytomegalovirus status was reported to be diagnosed by the classifier with high specificity and sensitivity in both the original and validation cohorts. According to the authors, the approach could potentially be generalized to other disease states and immunological phenotypes. According to a later analysis, parvovirus B19, influenza, CMV and Epstein-Barr virus appeared linked to several top co-occurrence clusters. A further reported finding was that TCR beta sequences accurately predicted the HLA-A and HLA-B alleles for most subjects in the first cohort. A later analysis found that HLA-associated TCR beta chains were more clonally expanded and had lower generation probabilities than equally common non-associated chains. The earlier analysis of a few hundred of the donors excluded approximately 15 rarely observed V segments, including chromosome 9 orphons, because counts were too low. This cohort had only TCR beta chains sequenced, and the lack of alpha or paired-chain data limited which features could be detected. In a later analysis, the rate of TCR association differed among HLA loci, with DRB1 alleles having the most associated TCRs and HLA-C alleles having the fewest. V-gene and J-gene trimming of TCR beta chains was associated with a missense DCLRE1C variant in a later genetic analysis, and the association was replicated in an independent cohort. The 87-base-pair reads could not distinguish some IMGT-functional V segments, including TRBV6-2 and TRBV6-3, so those segments were excluded. Compared with the roughly 600-donor mean, donors in an Asian-associated ancestry cluster had fewer N-insertions in productive TCRs, according to a later genetic analysis. When HLA alleles, especially DR and DQ, strongly co-occurred, attributing TCR associations to individual alleles was difficult. In a later analysis, 15,000 to 20,000 TCR beta sequences were associated with specific HLA alleles at a false discovery rate of 0.05. In an earlier analysis of a few hundred of the donors, most TCR beta V segments were observed in productive rearrangements about 90% or about 30% of the time, broadly matching IMGT annotations. In vitro tests confirmed that a few of the cytomegalovirus-associated TCR beta chains recognize cytomegalovirus antigens. Roughly uniform sequencing depth across donors was assumed in presence/absence analyses, although this assumption may not hold. A group of highly shared sequence variants was considered likely to be a technical artifact of the sequencing pipeline. A total of 150 or so TCR beta chains were listed by the study as associated with cytomegalovirus. For the cohort, immune exposure information was limited to CMV serostatus. Correlated functional status among segregating V segments might reflect linkage disequilibrium, but an unknown experimental factor could not be ruled out. Across donors, most TCR sequences were observed very rarely, whereas some public TCRs were present in many individuals.

The CDR3 runs 18 amino acids, cysteine and phenylalanine included. The sequence is cut down to CDR3 DNA, 54 bases in frame from base 1. CDR1 SGHNT and CDR2 YENEEA are derived from the germline V gene. V sheds 5 bases and J sheds 6 bases, leaving 28 bases between their ends. The library was generated by the immunoSEQ multiplex PCR assay. For the multiplex PCR, a mixture combining 60 forward primers for TCR Vbeta segments and 13 reverse primers for TCR Jbeta segments was used. The CDR3 region of rearranged TCR beta genes was amplified from genomic DNA by a multiplex PCR assay. Amplified TCR beta libraries were sequenced as 87-base-pair reads on the Illumina HiSeq System. The study's own analysis went as follows. Across the 700 or so repertoires, a later analysis counted about 81 million unique TCR beta chains, around 11 million of which were shared by at least two donors. Raw reads were error-corrected and collapsed into unique sequences by a nearest-neighbor algorithm in which closely related sequences were merged to remove PCR and sequencing errors. To assign V, D and J gene segments, CDR3 sequences were aligned to IMGT reference sequences. For a sequence to be retained, at least a six-nucleotide match to both a V gene segment and a J gene segment was required. Rearrangements were called productive when the CDR3 lacked stop codons and stayed in frame with V and J; all others were non-productive. CDR3 was defined by IMGT convention, running from the second conserved V-encoded cysteine to the conserved J-encoded phenylalanine. Sequences without an unambiguous match to a single V gene segment were excluded from the earlier analysis of a few hundred of the donors. An earlier analysis of 450 to 650 of the donors called V segments functional above 56.7% productive rearrangements and segregating when the between-donor standard deviation exceeded 5%. A statistical classification framework was built for diagnosing cytomegalovirus status from the catalog of TCR beta chain sequences. V and J gene assignment, in a later analysis, came from comparing TCR nucleotide sequences with IMGT/GENE-DB human TR gene sequences. The TCRdist pipeline was used in a later analysis to assign CDR3 sequences and most-parsimonious VDJ recombination scenarios. In a later analysis, every TCR beta chain was defined by the combination of its CDR3 amino acid sequence and its V-gene family, and reads without a unique V-gene family were dropped. A later analysis removed several hundred highly shared, low-generation-probability nucleotide sequences to deal with suspected cross-contamination and a sequencing artifact. For each public chain, a later analysis derived a clonal expansion index from normalized ranks of inferred template counts within each repertoire. A later analysis computed generation probabilities with a VDJ recombination model fitted to out-of-frame rearrangements, and checked the results against IGoR. In a later analysis, TCR-TCR, TCR-HLA and TCR-CMV co-occurrence was scored with hypergeometric tests, and a repertoire-size bias correction was applied to TCR pairs. False discovery rates were estimated in a later analysis by permuting HLA or CMV assignments 20 times. In a later analysis, co-occurring TCRs were grouped with DBSCAN, and TCRdist sequence similarity was added when clustering was performed within HLA-allele-positive subsets. Repertoires with fewer than 30,000 or more than 120,000 public chains, plus five repertoires with anomalous nucleotide sharing, were excluded from co-occurrence clustering. Here the immuneACCESS table is served through TCRdb, limited to in-frame sequences with V and J called. Missing clones are a known gap in these copies; in checked studies unresolved V genes cover under half, and the rest lacks a known reason. V, J and clone size are taken as reported in that table, and D and trimming were inferred from the DNA itself. Counted in this sample were around 140,000 clones; 80% of them appeared once. About 2.5% of the sample is in the top ten clones.

To note about this clone: Its antigen is not yet known. Within one base of it there is no much larger clone, and no base qualities were kept.

The cohort comprised approximately 700 healthy bone marrow donors. At the time of sampling, all cohort members were nominally healthy, though unrecorded immune exposures were likely present. The donor was CMV seronegative and belonged to the group of over 350 seronegative cohort members. Every donor gave a peripheral blood sample, and the peripheral blood mononuclear cells from that sample were used for TCR beta sequencing. The Qiagen DNeasy Blood Extraction Kit was used to extract genomic DNA from the blood cell samples. The sample taken for sequencing was PBMCs. The V and J genes are TRBV11-3 and TRBJ1-2; no D segment can be confidently identified. This clonotype originated in a man in his fifties or sixties in good health and CMV-seronegative. The CDR3: CASSTHSAPGILLNGYTF. The bases are TGTGCCAGCAGCACCCACTCGGCCCCGGGTATCCTCTTAAATGGCTACACCTTC. When the CDR3 is completed using the reference TRBV11-3 and TRBJ1-2 genes on either side, the full variable domain is EAGVVQSPRYKIIEKKQPVAFWCNPISGHNTLYWYLQNLGQGPELLIRYENEEAVDDSQLPKDRFSAERLKGVDSTLKIQPAELGDSAVYLCASSTHSAPGILLNGYTFGSGTRLTVV.